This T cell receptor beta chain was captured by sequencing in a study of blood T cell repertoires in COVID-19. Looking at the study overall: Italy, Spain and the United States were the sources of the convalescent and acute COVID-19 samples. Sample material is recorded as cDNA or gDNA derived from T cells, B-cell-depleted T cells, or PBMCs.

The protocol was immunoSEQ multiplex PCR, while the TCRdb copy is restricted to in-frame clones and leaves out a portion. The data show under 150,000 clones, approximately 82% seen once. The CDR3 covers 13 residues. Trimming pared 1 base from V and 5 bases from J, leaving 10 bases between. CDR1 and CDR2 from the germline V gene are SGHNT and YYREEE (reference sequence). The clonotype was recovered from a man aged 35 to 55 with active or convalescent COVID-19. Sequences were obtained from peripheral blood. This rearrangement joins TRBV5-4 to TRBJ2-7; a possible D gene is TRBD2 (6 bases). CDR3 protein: CASSLSGVHEQYF. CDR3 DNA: TGTGCCAGCAGCTTGTCGGGGGTCCACGAGCAGTACTTC. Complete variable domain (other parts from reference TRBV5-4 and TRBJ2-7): ETGVTQSPTHLIKTRGQQVTLRCSSQSGHNTVSWYQQALGQGPQFIFQYYREEENGRGNFPPRFSGLQFPNYSSELNVNALELDDSALYLCASSLSGVHEQYFGPGTRLTVT.